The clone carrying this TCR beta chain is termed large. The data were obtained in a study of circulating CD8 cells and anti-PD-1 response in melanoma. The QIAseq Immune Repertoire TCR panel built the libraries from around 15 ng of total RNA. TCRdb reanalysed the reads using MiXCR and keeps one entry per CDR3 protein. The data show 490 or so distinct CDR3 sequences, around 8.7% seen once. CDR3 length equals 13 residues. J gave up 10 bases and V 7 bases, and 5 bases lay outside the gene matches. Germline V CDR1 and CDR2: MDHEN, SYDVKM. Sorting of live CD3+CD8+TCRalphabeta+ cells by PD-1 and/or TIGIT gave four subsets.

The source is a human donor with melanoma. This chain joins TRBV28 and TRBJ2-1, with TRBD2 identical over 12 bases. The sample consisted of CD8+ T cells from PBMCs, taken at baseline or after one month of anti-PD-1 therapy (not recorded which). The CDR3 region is CASTSGGAGEQFF. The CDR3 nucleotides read TGTGCCAGCACTAGCGGGGGGGCCGGAGAGCAGTTCTTC. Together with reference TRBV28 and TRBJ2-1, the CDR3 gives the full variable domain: DVKVTQSSRYLVKRTGEKVFLECVQDMDHENMFWYRQDPGLGLRLIYFSYDVKMKEKGDIPEGYSVSREKKERFSLILESASTNQTSMYLCASTSGGAGEQFFGPGTRLTVL.